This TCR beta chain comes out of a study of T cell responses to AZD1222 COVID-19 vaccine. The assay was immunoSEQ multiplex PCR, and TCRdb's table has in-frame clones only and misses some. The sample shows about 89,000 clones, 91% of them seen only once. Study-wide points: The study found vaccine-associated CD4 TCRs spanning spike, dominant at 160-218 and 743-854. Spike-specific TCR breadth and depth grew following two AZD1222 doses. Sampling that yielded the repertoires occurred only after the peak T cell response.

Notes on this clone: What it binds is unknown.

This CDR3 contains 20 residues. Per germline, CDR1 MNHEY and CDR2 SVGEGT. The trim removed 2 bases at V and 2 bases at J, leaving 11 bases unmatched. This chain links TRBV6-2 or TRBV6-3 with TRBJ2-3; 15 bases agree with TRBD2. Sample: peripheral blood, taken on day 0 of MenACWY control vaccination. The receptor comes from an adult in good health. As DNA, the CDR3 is TGTGCCAGCAGTTACCCGGGACTAGCGGGGGGCCGGCTTAACACAGATACGCAGTATTTT. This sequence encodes CASSYPGLAGGRLNTDTQYF.